The 21 T cell receptor beta chains below all came from one sample that was sequenced in a study of control samples from healthy donors and cancer patients. Produced via immunoSEQ multiplex PCR; TCRdb's table is partial and in-frame only. The profile covers about 130,000 clones, with roughly 92% appearing a single time and roughly 6% taken by the ten largest. Material for sequencing was blood. The origin of the receptors is a young man in good health.

V and J are TRBV9 and TRBJ2-7, with TRBD2 matching 10 bases. J gave up 5 bases and V 0 bases, and 11 bases lay outside the gene matches. Germline V CDR1 and CDR2: SGDLS, YYNGEE. The CDR3 has 17 amino acids. The CDR3 loop reads CASSVAPKAGGPHEQYF. Here the CDR3 DNA reads TGTGCCAGCAGCGTAGCTCCTAAAGCGGGGGGGCCACACGAGCAGTACTTC.

The chain combines TRBV14 with TRBJ2-7; no clear D. In germline, CDR1 is SGHDN, CDR2 FVKESK. This CDR3 is built from 13 residues. Trimming stripped 7 bases from V and 7 bases from J, with 17 bases between. In DNA, the CDR3 is TGTGCCAGCAATATTAACGGTGTCCCGGAGCAGTACTTC. This translates into CASNINGVPEQYF.

The V call is TRBV7-3, the J call TRBJ1-1, with D possibly matching TRBD1 (5 bases). The CDR3 loop spans 15 amino acids. V was clipped by 6 bases and J by 4 bases, with 18 bases between them. Germline lookup yields CDR1 SGHTA and CDR2 FQGTGA. This chain's CDR3 is CASSLEGHPRTEAFF. In DNA, the CDR3 is TGTGCCAGCAGTCTTGAAGGACACCCACGCACTGAAGCTTTCTTT.

The CDR3 loop reads CAISERDRDQPQHF. For the CDR3, the DNA is TGTGCCATCAGTGAGAGGGACAGGGATCAGCCCCAGCATTTT. J is TRBJ1-5 and V is TRBV10-3; 9 bases are shared with TRBD1. Trimming removed 2 bases from V and 5 bases from J; junction bases left unmatched: 1. This CDR3 spans 14 amino acids. Germline values: CDR1 ENHRY, CDR2 SYGVKD.

This clone came up once. The chain carries TRBV19 and TRBJ2-1; unclear D gene. Looked up from germline, CDR1 is LNHDA and CDR2 is SQIVND (reference sequence). The CDR3 contains 11 residues. The ends were cut back, 7 bases at V and 9 bases at J, with 10 bases in the middle. The CDR3 DNA reads TGTGCCAGTATAGTCCGCGGTGAGCAGTTCTTC. Amino acids: CASIVRGEQFF.

The V call is TRBV9, the J call TRBJ2-3; TRBD1 agrees at 10 bases. J gave up 7 bases and V 3 bases, and 8 bases lay outside the gene matches. Per germline, CDR1 SGDLS and CDR2 YYNGEE. CDR3 length: 15 residues. CDR3 bases: TGTGCCAGCAGCGAAAGACAGGGGGCCATAAATACGCAGTATTTT. It is translated as CASSERQGAINTQYF.

The rearrangement links TRBV10-3 to TRBJ2-5; TRBD2 is a possible D gene (6 bases). V was shortened by 3 bases and J by 1 base, with 6 bases between the two germline ends. This CDR3 is built from 13 residues. Germline CDR1 reads ENHRY; CDR2 reads SYGVKD. The CDR3 DNA follows: TGTGCCATCAGTGACGGGGGCCAAGAGACCCAGTACTTC. It translates to CAISDGGQETQYF.

The chain combines TRBV6-4 with TRBJ2-3, with D perhaps given as TRBD1 or TRBD2 (6 bases each). Germline V gene sequence: CDR1 MRHNA, CDR2 SNTAGT. Trimming left V 0 bases short and J 1 base short, with 11 bases between. CDR3 length equals 16 residues. CDR3 residues: CASSDSGGRGTDTQYF. As DNA, the CDR3 is TGTGCCAGCAGTGACTCTGGGGGGCGAGGCACAGATACGCAGTATTTT.

The genes are TRBV5-1 and TRBJ1-4; D not certain. CDR1 and CDR2 from the germline V gene are SGHRS and YFSETQ. V shed 0 bases and J shed 6 bases, with 0 bases lying between them. This CDR3 has 11 residues. CDR3 sequence reads: CASSLDEKLFF. CDR3 bases: TGCGCCAGCAGCTTGGATGAAAAACTGTTTTTT.

The CDR3 protein is CASSLGAAEGNSPLHF. For the CDR3, the DNA is TGTGCCAGCAGTTTGGGGGCAGCGGAGGGAAATTCACCCCTCCACTTT. The genes are TRBV28 and TRBJ1-6; D is perhaps TRBD1 (6 bases). Per germline, CDR1 MDHEN and CDR2 SYDVKM. CDR3 length: 16 amino acids. V lost 3 bases and J 7 bases, leaving 16 bases between the germline ends. Using reference TRBV28 and TRBJ1-6 for the parts outside the CDR3, the full variable domain is DVKVTQSSRYLVKRTGEKVFLECVQDMDHENMFWYRQDPGLGLRLIYFSYDVKMKEKGDIPEGYSVSREKKERFSLILESASTNQTSMYLCASSLGAAEGNSPLHFGNGTRLTVT.

The rearrangement uses TRBV7-2 and TRBJ2-1; D is possibly TRBD1 (6 bases). This CDR3 has 14 amino acids. The germline gives CDR1 SGHTA, CDR2 FQGNSA. The V end was cut by 2 bases, the J end by 8 bases, with 13 bases between. The CDR3 protein is CASSLYPGHYEQFF. The CDR3 nucleotides read TGTGCCAGCAGCTTATATCCGGGACACTATGAGCAGTTCTTC.

The chain is built from TRBV5-4 and TRBJ1-2, with 10 positions matching TRBD1. Germline V gives CDR1 SGHNT, CDR2 YYREEE (reference sequence). Trimming removed 5 bases from V and 4 bases from J; junction bases left unmatched: 11. The CDR3 sequence is 16 residues long. The CDR3 coding sequence is TGTGCCAGCAGTTCTCCGGGACAGGGGAATATCTATGGCTACACCTTC. It encodes CASSSPGQGNIYGYTF.

The CDR3 region has the DNA TGCAGCGTTGAAGGAGGGACAGGGGCCTATGGCTACACCTTC. It translates to CSVEGGTGAYGYTF. This chain uses TRBV29-1 with TRBJ1-2, with 10 bases matching TRBD1. The CDR3 contains 14 residues. J gave up 4 bases and V 1 base, and 3 bases lay outside the gene matches. Per germline, CDR1 SQVTM and CDR2 ANQGSEA.

The J gene is TRBJ2-7, the V gene TRBV28, with 9 bases that match TRBD1. Trimming at V came to 5 bases and at J to 5 bases, leaving 10 bases not matched to a gene. The CDR3 loop spans 15 amino acids. The germline V gene has CDR1 MDHEN and CDR2 SYDVKM. CDR3 sequence: CASSRMWTGDDEQYF. In DNA form, the CDR3 reads TGTGCCAGCAGTCGTATGTGGACAGGGGACGACGAGCAGTACTTC. Filled out from reference TRBV28 and TRBJ2-7, the complete variable domain reads DVKVTQSSRYLVKRTGEKVFLECVQDMDHENMFWYRQDPGLGLRLIYFSYDVKMKEKGDIPEGYSVSREKKERFSLILESASTNQTSMYLCASSRMWTGDDEQYFGPGTRLTVT.

This clone occurred once. The gene calls are TRBV18 and TRBJ1-1, with D tentatively TRBD1 (5 bases). V was trimmed by 4 bases and J by 0 bases, leaving 18 bases between them. The CDR3 loop spans 17 amino acids. Germline CDR1 reads KGHSH; CDR2 reads LQKENI. CDR3 nucleotide sequence: TGTGCCAGCTCACGTTCCCAGGGAAGGAAGGTGAACACTGAAGCTTTCTTT. Its protein product is CASSRSQGRKVNTEAFF.

This chain connects TRBV29-1 to TRBJ2-7, with 9 bases identical to TRBD1. V shed 4 bases and J 9 bases; nucleotides not matched to a gene: 10. The V gene's germline CDR1 is SQVTM and CDR2 ANQGSEA. This CDR3 is 13 amino acids long. CDR3 residues: CSVVGQGRLGQYF. The CDR3 nucleotides are TGCAGCGTTGTGGGACAGGGCAGATTAGGGCAGTACTTC.

The gene calls are TRBV4-2 and TRBJ2-7; TRBD2 agrees at 12 bases. The CDR3 sequence is 17 residues long. The V and J ends lost 0 bases and 5 bases, in that order; junction bases with no gene match: 8. From germline, CDR1 is LGHNA and CDR2 YNFKEQ. The CDR3 loop is CASSQEPSGGAGNEQYF. In DNA, the CDR3 is TGTGCCAGCAGCCAAGAACCTAGCGGGGGGGCTGGAAACGAGCAGTACTTC.

The chain recombines TRBV13 with TRBJ2-7; a possible D gene is TRBD1 (6 bases). The germline CDR1 and CDR2 sequences are PRHDT and FYEKMQ (reference sequence). The CDR3 consists of 15 residues. With 1 base removed from V and 5 bases from J, the gap between germline ends came to 15 bases. CDR3 DNA: TGTGCCAGCAGCTTAGAAACTAACAGGGCGGACGAGCAGTACTTC. Translated: CASSLETNRADEQYF.

DNA for the CDR3: TGTGCCAGCAGTTCCGGGACTGTATACGAGCAGTACTTC. Translating gives CASSSGTVYEQYF. The chain joins TRBV11-2 to TRBJ2-7, with a weak D call TRBD2 (6 bases). Germline CDR1 reads SGHAT; CDR2 reads FQNNGV. Deletions cut 6 bases from V and 4 bases from J, with 13 bases between. The CDR3 is 13 amino acids.

The chain couples TRBV3-1 (or the pseudogene TRBV3-2) to TRBJ2-3; D possibly corresponds to TRBD2 (5 bases). The V and J ends lost 5 bases and 3 bases respectively, with 9 bases between them. CDR1 is LGHDT, CDR2 YNNKEL, per germline (reference sequence). This CDR3 contains 13 residues. For the CDR3, the DNA is TGTGCCAGCAGCGCCAGAGGGACAGATACGCAGTATTTT. Its translation: CASSARGTDTQYF.

The J gene is TRBJ1-2, the V gene TRBV19; D is unclear. Germline V CDR1 and CDR2: LNHDA, SQIVND (reference sequence). With 5 bases removed from V and 3 bases from J, the gap between germline ends came to 13 bases. CDR3 size: 14 residues. The CDR3 DNA sequence: TGTGCCAGTAGTCAAGGAAGAGCGTACTATGGCTACACCTTC. Its translation is CASSQGRAYYGYTF.